Presented here are 27 T cell receptor beta chains from one specimen sequenced in a study of blood T cell repertoires in COVID-19 (TCRdb year 2020). The library was prepared using the immunoSEQ multiplex PCR assay. TCRdb obtained this table from immuneACCESS and retained in-frame rearrangements with V and J assigned. These tables miss some clones; where compared with another copy, unresolved V genes account for less than half of the shortfall, and the remainder is unexplained. Counted in this sample were some 350,000 clones; 87% of them appeared once. The ten largest clones add up to 2.5% to 3% of the sample. The sequenced material came from PBMCs or T cells enriched from blood (not recorded which). The receptors derive from a young woman who had recovered from COVID-19.

The V call is TRBV13, the J call TRBJ2-1; TRBD2 aligns across 11 bases. Germline V gene sequence: CDR1 PRHDT, CDR2 FYEKMQ (reference sequence). This CDR3 is 15 amino acids long. V trimming: 1 base; J trimming: 6 bases; junction bases outside the gene matches: 2. CDR3 protein: CASSLALAGGNEQFF. In DNA, the CDR3 is TGTGCCAGCAGCTTAGCCCTAGCGGGGGGCAATGAGCAGTTCTTC.

The chain has TRBV4-1 and TRBJ1-2, with TRBD1 matching 10 bases. Losses at the gene ends were 5 bases for V and 8 bases for J; bases not matched to a gene: 8. The CDR3 sequence is 14 residues long. Germline CDR1 is MGHRA and CDR2 is YSYEKL. CDR3 in amino acids: CASSTSGTGVGYTF. CDR3 bases: TGCGCCAGCAGCACCTCAGGGACAGGGGTCGGCTACACCTTC.

The V call is TRBV4-1, the J call TRBJ2-5; TRBD2 matches 8 bases. Trimming at V came to 0 bases and at J to 7 bases, leaving 10 bases not matched to a gene. The CDR3 covers 16 residues. CDR1 and CDR2 (germline): MGHRA, YSYEKL. The CDR3 sequence is CASSQDDAGGLGTQYF. The DNA for the CDR3 is TGCGCCAGCAGCCAAGACGACGCGGGAGGCCTCGGGACCCAGTACTTC.

The chain recombines TRBV28 with TRBJ1-2; tentatively, D is TRBD1 (6 bases). Trimming stripped 6 bases from V and 2 bases from J, with 10 bases between. Germline CDR1 is MDHEN and CDR2 is SYDVKM. The CDR3 covers 13 residues. The CDR3 here is CASRDGQNYGYTF. DNA of the CDR3: TGTGCCAGCAGGGATGGACAGAACTATGGCTACACCTTC.

The gene calls are TRBV7-9 and TRBJ2-7; TRBD1 matches at 8 bases. The ends lost 0 bases at V and 6 bases at J; junction bases unmatched: 7. This CDR3 contains 15 residues. Germline V lookup: CDR1 SEHNR, CDR2 FQNEAQ (reference sequence). CDR3 nucleotides: TGTGCCAGCAGCTTAGCGGGACAGGTCTTCCCCGAGCAGTACTTC. Translated, it gives CASSLAGQVFPEQYF.

V is TRBV5-8 and J is TRBJ2-3, with TRBD1 as a possible D gene (7 bases). Trimming removed 1 base from V and 4 bases from J, with 13 bases in between. The CDR3 contains 15 residues. Germline V gives CDR1 SGHTS, CDR2 YDEGEE. The CDR3 here is CASSLRTGEADTQYF. The CDR3 DNA sequence: TGTGCCAGCAGCTTGAGAACAGGGGAGGCAGATACGCAGTATTTT. The variable domain in full, completed from reference TRBV5-8 and TRBJ2-3, reads EAGVTQSPTHLIKTRGQQATLRCSPISGHTSVYWYQQALGLGLQFLLWYDEGEERNRGNFPPRFSGRQFPNYSSELNVNALELEDSALYLCASSLRTGEADTQYFGPGTRLTVL.

The V and J genes are TRBV6-5 and TRBJ1-3; tentatively, D is TRBD1 (6 bases). Trimming left V 7 bases short and J 4 bases short, with 17 bases between. This CDR3 contains 15 residues. The germline V gene has CDR1 MNHEY and CDR2 SVGAGI. The CDR3: CASKRFGGLGNTIYF. In DNA, the CDR3 is TGTGCCAGCAAACGTTTCGGGGGGCTGGGAAACACCATATATTTT.

This chain connects TRBV9 to TRBJ1-3; 7 bases line up with TRBD1. The J segment lost 6 bases and the V segment lost 3 bases, leaving 12 bases of the junction unmatched. CDR3 size: 16 residues. Germline V gene sequence: CDR1 SGDLS, CDR2 YYNGEE. CDR3 protein: CASSADPGTAANTIYF. The DNA of the CDR3 is TGTGCCAGCAGCGCAGATCCCGGGACAGCGGCAAACACCATATATTTT.

This rearrangement joins TRBV5-6 to TRBJ1-2; 7 bases match TRBD1. This CDR3 contains 15 residues. The J segment lost 7 bases and the V segment lost 4 bases, leaving 13 bases of the junction unmatched. Germline CDR1 reads SGHDT; CDR2 reads YYEEEE. The CDR3 bases are TGTGCCAGCAGCCTGACTAAAGACAGGGACTCTGGCTACACCTTC. Protein: CASSLTKDRDSGYTF.

This clone turned up a few times. V usage is TRBV5-1 and J usage is TRBJ2-7; D might be TRBD2 (5 bases). The CDR3 runs 17 residues. V gave up 0 bases and J gave up 0 bases, with 16 bases separating them. The V gene's germline CDR1 is SGHRS and CDR2 YFSETQ. The CDR3 nucleotides are TGCGCCAGCAGCTTGGCCGGAGGTTTACAAGCCTCCTACGAGCAGTACTTC. It encodes CASSLAGGLQASYEQYF. The variable domain in full, completed from reference TRBV5-1 and TRBJ2-7, reads KAGVTQTPRYLIKTRGQQVTLSCSPISGHRSVSWYQQTPGQGLQFLFEYFSETQRNKGNFPGRFSGRQFSNSRSEMNVSTLELGDSALYLCASSLAGGLQASYEQYFGPGTRLTVT.

The rearrangement joins TRBV5-3 to TRBJ1-1, with a weak D call TRBD1 (5 bases). TRBV5-3 is recorded as an ORF, its role being uncertain. Trimming removed 0 bases from V and 5 bases from J, with 17 bases in between. The CDR3 has 16 residues. The chain's CDR3 is CARSLASSGCETEAFF. CDR3 bases: TGTGCCAGAAGCTTGGCCTCTTCAGGGTGCGAGACTGAAGCTTTCTTT.

The chain has TRBV30 and TRBJ1-2; TRBD1 agrees at 9 bases. Trimming took 2 bases from V and 8 from J; bases not matched to a gene: 9. The CDR3 runs 14 residues. Germline V CDR1 and CDR2: GTSNPN, SVGIG (reference sequence). The CDR3 DNA sequence: TGTGCCTGGAGTAGGGGAGGACAGGGGTACGGCTACACCTTC. It yields the protein CAWSRGGQGYGYTF.

The chain couples TRBV7-8 to TRBJ1-5, with TRBD1 identical over 8 bases. The germline V gene has CDR1 SGHVS and CDR2 FQNEAQ. The junction had 6 bases not matched to a gene; V was cut back by 5 bases and J by 6 bases. This CDR3 is 14 amino acids long. The CDR3 DNA is TGTGCCAGCAGCGGATGGACAGGGACTCAGCCCCAGCATTTT. This encodes CASSGWTGTQPQHF.

CDR3 amino acids: CASSLLGQGASSYNSPLHF. DNA of the CDR3: TGTGCCAGCAGCTTACTAGGACAGGGGGCGAGCTCCTATAATTCACCCCTCCACTTT. The rearrangement uses TRBV5-4 and TRBJ1-6; the match to TRBD1 covers 11 bases. The V gene end was trimmed by 2 bases and the J gene end by 0 bases; junction bases not matched to a gene: 7. This CDR3 region has 19 residues. CDR1 and CDR2 from the germline V gene are SGHNT and YYREEE (reference sequence).

The chain has TRBV7-9 and TRBJ2-7, with a tentative D call TRBD2 (6 bases). Germline values: CDR1 SEHNR, CDR2 FQNEAQ (reference sequence). The CDR3 covers 14 residues. V lost 0 bases and J lost 0, with 6 bases in between. Written as DNA, the CDR3 is TGTGCCAGCAGCTTAGCGGGAGGCTCCTACGAGCAGTACTTC. Its protein product is CASSLAGGSYEQYF.

The rearrangement joins TRBV5-1 to TRBJ2-5; 9 bases are shared with TRBD2. The CDR3 is 15 residues long. Germline V CDR1 and CDR2: SGHRS, YFSETQ. Germline trimming cut 0 bases from V and 2 bases from J; bases unmatched to any gene: 2. As DNA, the CDR3 is TGCGCCAGCAGCTTGGGACTAGCGGATCAAGAGACCCAGTACTTC. Protein: CASSLGLADQETQYF.

A single count supports this clone. The junction departs from the called germline gene at one end, perhaps through a read error. This chain connects TRBV7-9 to TRBJ2-1, with 11 bases matching TRBD2. This CDR3 is built from 15 residues. Germline lookup yields CDR1 SEHNR and CDR2 FQNEAQ (reference sequence). CDR3 DNA sequence: TGTGCCAGCAGCTTGTACCTAGCGGGGGGCAATCAGCAGTTCTTC. Amino acid sequence: CASSLYLAGGNQQFF.

The rearrangement links TRBV5-1 to TRBJ2-2; possible D gene TRBD2, 6 bases. There are 15 residues in the CDR3. The germline V and J ends were trimmed by 1 base and 2 bases, with 9 bases remaining between them. Germline values: CDR1 SGHRS, CDR2 YFSETQ. As DNA, the CDR3 is TGCGCCAGCAGCTTGATTAGCGGAAACACCGGGGAGCTGTTTTTT. Translating gives CASSLISGNTGELFF.

The rearrangement links TRBV6-2 or TRBV6-3 to TRBJ1-1, with a tentative D call TRBD1 (5 bases). Trimming shortened V by 5 bases and J by 0 bases, and 7 bases separated the two germline ends. CDR1 and CDR2 (germline): MNHEY, SVGEGT. There are 13 residues in the CDR3. The CDR3 spells CASSLTVNTEAFF. The CDR3 DNA reads TGTGCCAGCAGTCTGACAGTGAACACTGAAGCTTTCTTT.

The chain uses TRBV29-1 and TRBJ1-5; D uncertain. This CDR3 comprises 15 residues. Per the germline V gene, CDR1 is SQVTM and CDR2 is ANQGSEA. V shed 6 bases and J shed 2 bases, with 17 bases lying between them. The CDR3 DNA reads TGCAGCGTACGCACAGAGGGATGGGGCAATCAGCCCCAGCATTTT. This gives the protein CSVRTEGWGNQPQHF.

This CDR3 is CASFGKGYNEQFF. CDR3 sequence (DNA): TGCGCCAGCTTCGGGAAAGGCTACAATGAGCAGTTCTTC. The rearrangement joins TRBV5-1 to TRBJ2-1, with D possibly TRBD2 on 5 matching bases. From germline, CDR1 is SGHRS and CDR2 YFSETQ. Trimming stripped 7 bases from V and 3 bases from J, with 11 bases between. This CDR3 comprises 13 residues.

The chain links TRBV5-1 to TRBJ2-7; 10 bases are shared with TRBD2. J was trimmed by 7 bases and V by 3 bases; bases with no gene match: 10. Germline CDR1 and CDR2: SGHRS and YFSETQ. The CDR3 loop spans 15 amino acids. As DNA, the CDR3 is TGCGCCAGCAGCTCTCAAGCGGGAGGGCTTTTAGAGCAGTACTTC. Its translation is CASSSQAGGLLEQYF.

The gene calls are TRBV5-5 and TRBJ2-7, with a weak D call TRBD2 (5 bases). From germline, CDR1 is SGHKS and CDR2 YYEKEE (reference sequence). Trimming took off 4 bases at V and 3 bases at J, with 11 bases between the two ends. CDR3 size: 13 residues. The CDR3 sequence: CASSPGIVYEQYF. CDR3 nucleotide sequence: TGTGCCAGCAGCCCCGGGATAGTCTACGAGCAGTACTTC.

The CDR3 reads CASSLRAPSGGNTIYF. The CDR3 nucleotides read TGTGCCAGCAGCTTGAGAGCACCGTCCGGTGGAAACACCATATATTTT. The J gene is TRBJ1-3, the V gene TRBV5-4, with D hard to call. V shed 1 base and J shed 3 bases, with 14 bases lying between them. Germline loops: CDR1 SGHNT, CDR2 YYREEE (reference sequence). The CDR3 runs to 16 residues.

This chain links TRBV18 with TRBJ2-4, with TRBD1 matching 11 bases. This CDR3 has 17 residues. Per the germline V gene, CDR1 is KGHSH and CDR2 is LQKENI. After removal of 3 bases from V and 0 bases from J, the junction contained 4 bases not matched to a gene. CDR3 sequence (DNA): TGTGCCAGCTCACCTTGGACAGGGGGCGAAGCCAAAAACATTCAGTACTTC. This sequence encodes CASSPWTGGEAKNIQYF.

The J gene is TRBJ1-2, the V gene TRBV10-3; the D gene is possibly TRBD1 (5 bases). V was trimmed by 6 bases and J by 0 bases, leaving 11 bases between them. CDR1 is ENHRY and CDR2 is SYGVKD in the germline V gene. This CDR3 is built from 14 residues. For the CDR3, the DNA is TGTGCCATCAGCGGGACGGGAGCTAACTATGGCTACACCTTC. It codes for CAISGTGANYGYTF.

The chain combines TRBV5-1 with TRBJ2-7; 10 bases are shared with TRBD2. CDR1 and CDR2 (germline): SGHRS, YFSETQ. The junction had 5 bases not matched to a gene; V was cut back by 0 bases and J by 2 bases. The CDR3 consists of 16 residues. CDR3 region: CASSLAYTSGAYEQYF. CDR3 bases: TGCGCCAGCAGCTTGGCCTACACTAGCGGGGCCTACGAGCAGTACTTC. The full variable domain, rest sourced from reference TRBV5-1 and TRBJ2-7, is KAGVTQTPRYLIKTRGQQVTLSCSPISGHRSVSWYQQTPGQGLQFLFEYFSETQRNKGNFPGRFSGRQFSNSRSEMNVSTLELGDSALYLCASSLAYTSGAYEQYFGPGTRLTVT.